Listed here is a single T cell receptor (beta chain). Original processing notes: Nucleated cell number was recorded as an estimate derived from reference gene primer amplification. Measured with immunoSEQ multiplex PCR; TCRdb has only the in-frame clones, and not every one. V and J calls and clone size are copied from that table; D and trimming were computed from the DNA. The sample holds roughly 280,000 clones, about 88% seen once. V dropped 0 bases and J dropped 4; count of bases not matched to a gene: 3. From germline, CDR1 is SGHRS and CDR2 YFSETQ. CDR3 length equals 15 residues. This record comes from a study of blood T cell repertoires in COVID-19. Study summary: There were acute and convalescent COVID-19 samples, and they came from the United States, Italy and Spain. From T cells, B-cell-depleted T cells, or PBMCs came the material, which was cDNA or gDNA.

Sequencing input: peripheral blood. The V gene is TRBV5-1, the J gene TRBJ1-1; 10 bases fit TRBD1. The source of this sequence is a young man with active or convalescent COVID-19. The CDR3 DNA reads as TGCGCCAGCAGCTTGGGCGGGACAGGGGTCACTGAAGCTTTCTTT. It codes for CASSLGGTGVTEAFF.